This is a list of T cell receptor beta chains from one sample in a study of regulatory and conventional T cells in RAG deficiency. Using immunoSEQ multiplex PCR, the repertoire was profiled, and TCRdb retains in-frame clones only, with some absent. The sample contains 40,000 to 55,000 clones, 90% of which appear only once. Another study also made use of these data, one on regulatory T cells.

The sequencing sample was made of CD4+ effector T cells sorted from blood. All receptors derive from a human donor in good health. Both conserved end residues are part of each CDR3. A D gene is named only where the DNA matches it firmly. Size is stated for part of the rows, as once, few or many counts, or as a class when the clone is expanded.

-	TRBV19	-	TRBJ1-1	TGTGCCAGTATCCGAGGGGTCCCCATGAACACTGAAGCTTTCTTT	CASIRGVPMNTEAFF
TRBD2	TRBV4-2	-	TRBJ2-7	TGTGCCAGCAGCCAAGTCGGGACTAAGTCTTCCTACGAGCAGTACTTC	CASSQVGTKSSYEQYF
-	TRBV7-2	-	TRBJ2-4	TGTGCCAGCAGCTTAGGGGGCCAGGTGGCGGACATTCAGTACTTC	CASSLGGQVADIQYF
-	TRBV6-1	-	TRBJ1-5	TGTGCCAGCACTCGAGGGGGGAGCGAGAGTCAGCCCCAGCATTTT	CASTRGGSESQPQHF
TRBD2	TRBV14	-	TRBJ2-2	TGTGCCAGCAGCCCTAGCGGGGGGGCCGCCGGGGAGCTGTTTTTT	CASSPSGGAAGELFF
-	TRBV10-1	-	TRBJ1-2	TGCGCCAGCAGTGAGTCGGGGAGCTATGGCTACACCTTC	CASSESGSYGYTF
-	TRBV11-3	-	TRBJ2-7	TGTGCCAGCAGCTTTAGACTGTACGAGCAGTACTTC	CASSFRLYEQYF
-	TRBV28	-	TRBJ1-1	TGTGCCAGCAGTTTAGGCAGGTCTGAAGCTTTCTTT	CASSLGRSEAFF
-	TRBV5-1	-	TRBJ2-6	TGCGCCAGCAGCAGTAAAGCGTCTGGGGCCAACGTCCTGACTTTC	CASSSKASGANVLTF
-	TRBV10-1	-	TRBJ2-1	TGCGCCAGCAGTGAGTCAAGGAGGGTAAGCTCCTACAATGAGCAGTTCTTC	CASSESRRVSSYNEQFF
TRBD2	TRBV30	once	TRBJ2-3	TGTGCCTGGAGTACCTTAGCGGGAGCCCCAGATACGCAGTATTTT	CAWSTLAGAPDTQYF
-	TRBV5-1	once	TRBJ1-1	TGCGCCAGCAGCTTTGGTAGTCAGGCGAACACTGAAGCTTTCTTT	CASSFGSQANTEAFF
-	TRBV7-9	-	TRBJ1-4	TGTGCCAGCAGCTCGGGAGTATCCGGGGGAACTAATGAAAAACTGTTTTTT	CASSSGVSGGTNEKLFF
-	TRBV19	few	TRBJ2-7	TGTGCCAGTAGTATATCCGGGACACGTTTCTTATACGAGCAGTACTTC	CASSISGTRFLYEQYF
-	TRBV19	-	TRBJ1-1	TGTGCCAGTACCATGACAGTTGAAGCTTTCTTT	CASTMTVEAFF
TRBD1	TRBV25-1	-	TRBJ1-2	TGTGCCAGCAGTGAATATGGGACAGCCCCGAACTATGGCTACACCTTC	CASSEYGTAPNYGYTF
-	TRBV11-2	few	TRBJ1-1	TGTGCCAGCAGCTTACACCCCCAGGGCATGAACACTGAAGCTTTCTTT	CASSLHPQGMNTEAFF
-	TRBV7-9	-	TRBJ1-1	TGTGCCAGCAGCTTAGCCGCAGGACCGAACACTGAAGCTTTCTTT	CASSLAAGPNTEAFF
-	TRBV19	-	TRBJ2-2	TGTGCCAGTAGCACCACAGGGCCCGGGGAGCTGTTTTTT	CASSTTGPGELFF
TRBD1	TRBV15	-	TRBJ2-1	TGTGCCACCATGAGACAGGGGATAGGGGAGCAGTTCTTC	CATMRQGIGEQFF
-	TRBV5-1	-	TRBJ1-3	TGCGCCAGCAGTCTTGACGGCTCTGGAAACACCATATATTTT	CASSLDGSGNTIYF
-	TRBV4-2	-	TRBJ2-3	TGTGCCAGCAGCCAACAATCCACAGATACGCAGTATTTT	CASSQQSTDTQYF
-	TRBV14	-	TRBJ1-1	TGTGCCAGCAGCCAATTTTCGGGTACTGAAGCTTTCTTT	CASSQFSGTEAFF
TRBD2	TRBV7-3	-	TRBJ2-2	TGTGCCAGCAGCCTCAATCAAGTTCGACTAGCGGGAGAAACCGGGGAGCTGTTTTTT	CASSLNQVRLAGETGELFF
-	TRBV10-3	-	TRBJ2-5	TGTGCCATCAGGCGGGGACTGCAACCCCAAGAGACCCAGTACTTC	CAIRRGLQPQETQYF
-	TRBV5-4	-	TRBJ2-7	TGTGCCAGCAGCTTAGATAACTACGAGCAGTACTTC	CASSLDNYEQYF
TRBD2	TRBV7-9	-	TRBJ2-3	TGTGCCAGCAGCGGTCGACTAGCGGCTATCACAGATACGCAGTATTTT	CASSGRLAAITDTQYF
TRBD1	TRBV19	-	TRBJ2-4	TGTGCCAGTAGTCTACGACAGGGGAACAAAAACATTCAGTACTTC	CASSLRQGNKNIQYF
TRBD1	TRBV5-1	-	TRBJ1-4	TGCGCCAGCAGCCGAACAGGGGTCGGGGAAAAACTGTTTTTT	CASSRTGVGEKLFF
TRBD2	TRBV30	-	TRBJ2-3	TGTGCCTGGAGTGTGAGGGAAGCGGGGGGCGGAGATACGCAGTATTTT	CAWSVREAGGGDTQYF
TRBD1	TRBV6-1	once	TRBJ1-4	TGTGCCAGCAGGGGACAGGGTTATGAAAAACTGTTTTTT	CASRGQGYEKLFF
TRBD1	TRBV7-9	-	TRBJ2-1	TGTGCCAGCAGCTTCGGGGACAGGGGCTACAATGAGCAGTTCTTC	CASSFGDRGYNEQFF
-	TRBV27	-	TRBJ1-1	TGTGCCAGCAGTCCCTATGGACTAACTAAAGCTTTCTTT	CASSPYGLTKAFF
TRBD1	TRBV28	-	TRBJ1-2	TGTGCCAGCAGTTTCCCTGTCGGGACAGGGACCTCCTATGGCTACACCTTC	CASSFPVGTGTSYGYTF
-	TRBV18	-	TRBJ1-5	TGTGCCAGCTCACCACTGCCGGGTCAGCCCCAGCATTTT	CASSPLPGQPQHF
TRBD1	TRBV9	once	TRBJ2-7	TGTGCCAGCAGCGTAGTGGGGACAGACGCGGAACAGTACTTC	CASSVVGTDAEQYF
TRBD1	TRBV12-5	-	TRBJ1-5	TGTGCTAGTGGTCCGGGACAGGGCGATCAGCCCCAGCATTTT	CASGPGQGDQPQHF
-	TRBV14	-	TRBJ2-1	TGTGCCAGCAGCCAAGGGTTGAAGGCCACCTACAATGAGCAGTTCTTC	CASSQGLKATYNEQFF
-	TRBV10-3	-	TRBJ1-5	TGTGCCATCAGTGAAGGGAATAGCAATCAGCCCCAGCATTTT	CAISEGNSNQPQHF
-	TRBV15	-	TRBJ2-7	TGTGCCACCAGCAGCAGGGGCTCAGGCTCCGAGCAGTACTTC	CATSSRGSGSEQYF
-	TRBV19	once	TRBJ1-2	TGTGCCAGTTTTTCCCGGGACATAGATGGCTACACCTTC	CASFSRDIDGYTF
-	TRBV6-5	-	TRBJ1-5	TGTGCCAGCGTAAAAAACCTAAATCAGCCCCAGCATTTT	CASVKNLNQPQHF
-	TRBV2	once	TRBJ2-6	TGTGCCAGCAGTCCGCAGGGGTACCCTGGGGCCAACGTCCTGACTTTC	CASSPQGYPGANVLTF
-	TRBV20-1	-	TRBJ2-5	TGCAGTGCTGAAGTCGGAGAGACCCAGTACTTC	CSAEVGETQYF
TRBD1	TRBV7-9	-	TRBJ1-5	TGTGCCAGCAGCGCCGGGACAGCGAGAACACAGCCCCAGCATTTT	CASSAGTARTQPQHF
TRBD1	TRBV10-1	-	TRBJ2-1	TGCGCCAGCCGCCGTTCGACAGGGGATAATGAGCAGTTCTTC	CASRRSTGDNEQFF
-	TRBV6-4	once	TRBJ2-1	TGTGCCAGCAGCCGCGAGACAGACAATGAGCAGTTCTTC	CASSRETDNEQFF
-	TRBV6-1	-	TRBJ1-1	TGTGCCAGCAGTGAAGCTGTCGAAGCTTTCTTT	CASSEAVEAFF
-	TRBV19	-	TRBJ2-5	TGTGCCACCGGGGACTTCCAAGAGACCCAGTACTTC	CATGDFQETQYF
-	TRBV5-1	once	TRBJ1-3	TGCGCCAGCAGCTTGGCGGCTGGAGCTGGAAACACCATATATTTT	CASSLAAGAGNTIYF
TRBD1	TRBV15	-	TRBJ1-1	TGTGCCACCAGCGTTAACAGGGGGGGCACTGAAGCTTTCTTT	CATSVNRGGTEAFF
TRBD1	TRBV11-2	-	TRBJ2-5	TGTGCCAGCAGCTTATCTTCAGGGGGCGCTGAGACCCAGTACTTC	CASSLSSGGAETQYF
-	TRBV30	-	TRBJ1-1	TGTGCCTGGAGGGGGGTAGGCAGCTACACTGAAGCTTTCTTT	CAWRGVGSYTEAFF
TRBD1	TRBV5-1	-	TRBJ1-1	TGCGCCAGCAGCTTTCAGGGGGCAGAGAACACTGAAGCTTTCTTT	CASSFQGAENTEAFF
TRBD1	TRBV7-2	once	TRBJ1-4	TGTGCCAGCAGCTCCCGGGACAGGGGAAGGATTGAAAAACTGTTTTTT	CASSSRDRGRIEKLFF
-	TRBV9	few	TRBJ2-2	TGTGCCAGCAGTGGGGAATACTTCACCGGGGAGCTGTTTTTT	CASSGEYFTGELFF
-	TRBV9	-	TRBJ2-2	TGTGCCAGCAGAGGACAGTACACCGGGGAGCTGTTTTTT	CASRGQYTGELFF
-	TRBV6-6	-	TRBJ1-4	TGTGCCAGCAGCCCCGGAAATGAAAAACTGTTTTTT	CASSPGNEKLFF
TRBD2	TRBV6-1	once	TRBJ2-7	TGTGCCTATAGCGGGGAAGGCTACGAGCAGTACTTC	CAYSGEGYEQYF